Presented here are 6 T cell receptor beta chains from one specimen sequenced in a study of cytomegalovirus exposure and HLA in healthy donors. Use of 60 Vbeta and 13 Jbeta primers characterized the PCR. Clones were read by immunoSEQ multiplex PCR, and TCRdb kept only the in-frame ones, dropping some. The sample includes about 120,000 clones, under 85% of them seen just once. Sequenced: PBMCs. Receptor source: a woman aged 18-35 years in good health and CMV-seronegative.

This chain joins TRBV2 and TRBJ1-6; 8 bases align to TRBD1. The CDR3 is 14 residues long. Germline CDR1 is SNHLY and CDR2 is FYNNEI. V gave up 4 bases and J gave up 8 bases; unmatched junction bases: 4. DNA for the CDR3: TGTGCCAGCAGTGTAGGCAGGGGGCATTCACCCCTCCACTTT. Amino acid sequence: CASSVGRGHSPLHF. The complete variable domain, with remaining parts taken from reference TRBV2 and TRBJ1-6, reads EPEVTQTPSHQVTQMGQEVILRCVPISNHLYFYWYRQILGQKVEFLVSFYNNEISEKSEIFDDQFSVERPDGSNFTLKIRSTKLEDSAMYFCASSVGRGHSPLHFGNGTRLTVT.

The chain uses TRBV19 and TRBJ1-5; TRBD1 might be the D (6 bases). The CDR3 consists of 15 residues. V lost 8 bases and J lost 2, with 16 bases in between. Germline-derived CDR1 and CDR2 are LNHDA and SQIVND (reference sequence). The CDR3 reads CASQSGGWGNQPQHF. CDR3 DNA: TGTGCCAGTCAGTCGGGGGGCTGGGGCAATCAGCCCCAGCATTTT.

The V call is TRBV29-1, the J call TRBJ1-3; D is unresolved. CDR3 length: 11 amino acids. The germline V gene encodes CDR1 SQVTM and CDR2 ANQGSEA. Between the trimmed V and J ends, which lost 4 bases and 8 bases, there was a span of 9 bases. The CDR3 loop is CSVGEGHTIYF. The DNA for the CDR3 is TGCAGCGTTGGGGAGGGCCACACCATATATTTT.

The chain couples TRBV28 to TRBJ1-5; tentatively, D is TRBD1 (6 bases). This CDR3 has 12 amino acids. Germline CDR1 MDHEN, CDR2 SYDVKM. V lost 6 bases to trimming and J lost 9 bases, with 12 bases between them. The CDR3 DNA reads as TGTGCCAGCAGGCCAGGGGAGAGGCCCCAGCATTTT. This gives the protein CASRPGERPQHF.

This clone was recorded only once. Compared with germline, one end of the junction differs, possibly owing to a read error. This chain joins TRBV6-6 and TRBJ1-5, with D perhaps TRBD1 (6 bases). The V gene's germline CDR1 is MNHNY and CDR2 SVGAGI (reference sequence). The CDR3 totals 16 residues. Here the CDR3 DNA reads TGTGCCGGCAGCTTATTCTCACAGGACAGTCGGCAGCCCCAGCATTTT. It yields the protein CAGSLFSQDSRQPQHF.

The V gene is TRBV9, the J gene TRBJ2-2; TRBD2 might be the D (6 bases). V lost 3 bases and J lost 1, with 13 bases in between. Germline assignment: CDR1 SGDLS and CDR2 YYNGEE. CDR3 length: 16 residues. In DNA form, the CDR3 reads TGTGCCAGCAGCGCCAAACCGGGACTGAACACCGGGGAGCTGTTTTTT. Amino acids: CASSAKPGLNTGELFF. Variable domain in full (rest from reference TRBV9 and TRBJ2-2): DSGVTQTPKHLITATGQRVTLRCSPRSGDLSVYWYQQSLDQGLQFLIQYYNGEERAKGNILERFSAQQFPDLHSELNLSSLELGDSALYFCASSAKPGLNTGELFFGEGSRLTVL.